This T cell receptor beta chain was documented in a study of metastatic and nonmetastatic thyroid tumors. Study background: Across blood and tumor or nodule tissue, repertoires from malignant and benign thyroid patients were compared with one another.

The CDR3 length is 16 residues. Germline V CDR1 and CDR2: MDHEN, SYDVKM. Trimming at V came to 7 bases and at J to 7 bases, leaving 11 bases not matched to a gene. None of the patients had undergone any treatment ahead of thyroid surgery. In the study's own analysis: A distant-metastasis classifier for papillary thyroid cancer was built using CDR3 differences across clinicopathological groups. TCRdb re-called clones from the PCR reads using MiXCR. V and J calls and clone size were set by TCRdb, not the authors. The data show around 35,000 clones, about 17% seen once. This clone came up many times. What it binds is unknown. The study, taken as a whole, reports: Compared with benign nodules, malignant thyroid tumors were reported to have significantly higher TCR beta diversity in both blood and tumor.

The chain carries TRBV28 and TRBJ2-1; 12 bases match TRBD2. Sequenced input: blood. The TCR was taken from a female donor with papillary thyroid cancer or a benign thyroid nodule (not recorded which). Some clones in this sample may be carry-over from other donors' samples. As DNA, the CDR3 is TGTGCCAGCACAAAAGGAGGACTAGCGGGAATGAATGAGCAGTTCTTC. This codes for CASTKGGLAGMNEQFF.